This is a list of T cell receptor beta chains from one sample in a study of shared clonotypes between healthy human individuals. The protocol was immunoSEQ multiplex PCR, while the TCRdb copy is restricted to in-frame clones and leaves out a portion. The sample contains around 2.1 million clones, approximately 94% of which appear only once. Sequenced input: naive CD4+ T cells sorted from blood. These receptors originate from a man aged 18 to 30 in good health. Both conserved end residues are part of each CDR3. The D gene is left open where the match is weak. Size tells how often a clone was seen (once, few, many) or the class of an expanded clone, and some rows leave it out.

d_gene	abundance	v_gene	j_gene	CDR3nt	CDR3aa
NA	NA	TRBV7-2	TRBJ1-1	TGTGCCAGCAGCCTTGGGGGGGTGAACACTGAAGCTTTCTTT	CASSLGGVNTEAFF
TRBD1	NA	TRBV6-6	TRBJ1-1	TGTGCCAGCGATACCGGACAGGGGCTGAACACTGAAGCTTTCTTT	CASDTGQGLNTEAFF
NA	NA	TRBV11-2	TRBJ2-3	TGTGCCAGCAGCTTAGATAGGGGGGGGCCCCCAGATACGCAGTATTTT	CASSLDRGGPPDTQYF
NA	once	TRBV7-3	TRBJ1-6	TGTGCCAGCAGTACTGTGCCTCTAAGTTCACCCCTCCACTTT	CASSTVPLSSPLHF
NA	NA	TRBV12-5	TRBJ2-3	TGTGCTAGTGGACCCGGGACTTCTACAGATACGCAGTATTTT	CASGPGTSTDTQYF
TRBD1	NA	TRBV5-1	TRBJ2-7	TGCGCCAGCAGCTTTACGACAGGGGGATCAGCCGAGCAGTACTTC	CASSFTTGGSAEQYF
NA	NA	TRBV21-1	TRBJ1-1	TGTGCCAGCAGCCTTTATACCGACAGGGTGGGGAACACTGAAGCTTTCTTT	CASSLYTDRVGNTEAFF
NA	NA	TRBV7-9	TRBJ2-1	TGTGCCAGCAGCTTACTAGGGGGTGACCAGTTCTTC	CASSLLGGDQFF
TRBD1	NA	TRBV15	TRBJ1-1	TGTGCCACCAGCAGAGATCAGACAGGGTGGACTGAAGCTTTCTTT	CATSRDQTGWTEAFF
TRBD2	once	TRBV5-1	TRBJ2-3	TGCGCCAGCAGCTCCGGACTAGCGGGAGATACGCAGTATTTT	CASSSGLAGDTQYF
TRBD1	NA	TRBV6-1	TRBJ1-5	TGTGCCAGCACCTGGACAGGGGGCGGTCAGCCCCAGCATTTT	CASTWTGGGQPQHF
NA	NA	TRBV18	TRBJ2-5	TGTGCCAGCTCACCACCGGTCTTAGAGACCCAGTACTTC	CASSPPVLETQYF
NA	NA	TRBV7-9	TRBJ1-1	TGTGCCAGCAGCAATACTGGGCGTAACACTGAAGCTTTCTTT	CASSNTGRNTEAFF
NA	NA	TRBV5-1	TRBJ2-6	TGCGCCAGCAGCTTGTTTGGGGCTGGGGCCAACGTCCTGACTTTC	CASSLFGAGANVLTF
TRBD1	NA	TRBV19	TRBJ2-3	TGTGCCAGTAGTGTAACAGGGGGCTTCACAGATACGCAGTATTTT	CASSVTGGFTDTQYF
NA	NA	TRBV19	TRBJ1-3	TGTGCCAGTAGTACCACCTTCTCTGGAAACACCATATATTTT	CASSTTFSGNTIYF
TRBD1	NA	TRBV7-9	TRBJ2-1	TGTGCCAGCAGCTCCTGGACAGGCAACAATGAGCAGTTCTTC	CASSSWTGNNEQFF
NA	NA	TRBV30	TRBJ2-7	TGTGCCTGGAGTGTGGGGGGCGACTCCTACGAGCAGTACTTC	CAWSVGGDSYEQYF
NA	once	TRBV30	TRBJ1-1	TGTGCCTGGAGCCCGACAGGGAACACTGAAGCTTTCTTT	CAWSPTGNTEAFF
NA	NA	TRBV27	TRBJ1-1	TGTGCCAGCAGTTTCGGTATCCTTACTGAAGCTTTCTTT	CASSFGILTEAFF
NA	NA	TRBV5-1	TRBJ1-2	TGCGCCAGCAGCTTGGTGGTGGCATATGGCTACACCTTC	CASSLVVAYGYTF
TRBD2	NA	TRBV2	TRBJ2-2	TGTGCCACTGCGGGACTAGCGGGGGCTCTGAACACCGGGGAGCTGTTTTTT	CATAGLAGALNTGELFF
TRBD1	NA	TRBV7-2	TRBJ1-2	TGTGCCAGCAGCCCTCGACAGGGGGCAGAGGATGGCTACACCTTC	CASSPRQGAEDGYTF
TRBD2	NA	TRBV2	TRBJ2-3	TGTGCCAGCAGTCTCGGGCGGGGGGGCCGTAGCCTCACAGATACGCAGTATTTT	CASSLGRGGRSLTDTQYF
TRBD1	NA	TRBV27	TRBJ1-4	TGTGCCAGCAGTTTGGAGGGACAGGGGAATGAAAAACTGTTTTTT	CASSLEGQGNEKLFF
NA	NA	TRBV6-5	TRBJ2-7	TGTGCCAGCAGTTCGGGACGGGTAAGCTCCTACGAGCAGTACTTC	CASSSGRVSSYEQYF
TRBD2	NA	TRBV29-1	TRBJ2-3	TGCAGCGTTGAAGATTGGGCTAGCGGGGGCTCAGATACGCAGTATTTT	CSVEDWASGGSDTQYF
NA	NA	TRBV13	TRBJ1-4	TGTGCCAGCAGCGCCTATGAAACGGGCACTAATGAAAAACTGTTTTTT	CASSAYETGTNEKLFF
TRBD2	NA	TRBV10-1	TRBJ2-7	TGCGCCACCCCGTGGGAGCGGGGGGCCTCCTACGAGCAGTACTTC	CATPWERGASYEQYF
NA	NA	TRBV10-2	TRBJ1-3	TGCGCCAGCAGTGGACAGTCTGGAAACACCATATATTTT	CASSGQSGNTIYF
TRBD1	NA	TRBV6-1	TRBJ1-2	TGTGCCAGCAGTGAAATGGGGGACAGGGCTGGCTACACCTTC	CASSEMGDRAGYTF
TRBD1	once	TRBV27	TRBJ2-1	TGTGCCAGCCAGACAGGGATCCCGTACAATGAGCAGTTCTTC	CASQTGIPYNEQFF
NA	NA	TRBV6-1	TRBJ2-3	TGTGCCAGCAGTTTTCAGGGCCCAGATACGCAGTATTTT	CASSFQGPDTQYF
TRBD2	NA	TRBV7-9	TRBJ2-3	TGTGCCAGCAGCCCGAGATGGCGGGAGGGCGGAGATACGCAGTATTTT	CASSPRWREGGDTQYF
NA	NA	TRBV5-1	TRBJ2-5	TGCGCCAGCAGCAGAGAGGGCGGATTATCTAAAGAGACCCAGTACTTC	CASSREGGLSKETQYF
TRBD1	NA	TRBV7-2	TRBJ2-7	TGTGCCAGCAGCTTAGATTTAAGGGGACAGGGGAGGAGGGCCTACGAGCAGTACTTC	CASSLDLRGQGRRAYEQYF
NA	NA	TRBV5-6	TRBJ2-1	TGTGCCAGCAGCTCGCGAGCCAATGAGCAGTTCTTC	CASSSRANEQFF
NA	NA	TRBV7-9	TRBJ2-5	TGTGCCAGCAGCTTAGACGGACTGCGCCTTCGGGAGACCCAGTACTTC	CASSLDGLRLRETQYF
NA	NA	TRBV2	TRBJ2-1	TGTGCCAGCAGTGAAGACAGGTTCTCCTACAATGAGCAGTTCTTC	CASSEDRFSYNEQFF
NA	NA	TRBV5-1	TRBJ2-7	TGCGCCAGCAGCTCAGGGGGGTACGAGCAGTACTTC	CASSSGGYEQYF
NA	NA	TRBV9	TRBJ2-3	TGTGCCAGCAGCGCGGTTCTGGGTCCCACAGATACGCAGTATTTT	CASSAVLGPTDTQYF
TRBD1	NA	TRBV7-9	TRBJ2-7	TGTGCCAGCAGCGCTCTGGGACAGGGGGCTGAAGAGCAGTACTTC	CASSALGQGAEEQYF
TRBD2	NA	TRBV30	TRBJ2-7	TGTGCCGGCGGGGGGACTAGCTACGAGCAGTACTTC	CAGGGTSYEQYF
NA	NA	TRBV30	TRBJ2-7	TGTGCCTGGGGGGGCACCTACGAGCAGTACTTC	CAWGGTYEQYF
TRBD1	NA	TRBV7-9	TRBJ2-7	TGTGCCAGCAGCCCACCGGGACAGAAAATCTACGAGCAGTACTTC	CASSPPGQKIYEQYF
NA	NA	TRBV20-1	TRBJ2-7	TGCAGTGCTAGTGGGGGAGGCGAGCAGTACTTC	CSASGGGEQYF
TRBD1	NA	TRBV7-2	TRBJ1-2	TGTGCCAGCAGCGACAGGGTAGCCTATGGCTACACCTTC	CASSDRVAYGYTF
TRBD2	NA	TRBV5-3	TRBJ2-7	TGTGCCAGAAACATCCGGACTAGCGGGGGTCTCGAGCAGTACTTC	CARNIRTSGGLEQYF
TRBD2	NA	TRBV5-1	TRBJ2-1	TGCGCCAGCAGCTTGCCGGTTCCCAGGACTAGCGGGAGGACCTACAATGAGCAGTTCTTC	CASSLPVPRTSGRTYNEQFF
NA	NA	TRBV16	TRBJ1-2	TGTGCCAGCAGCCCCACCTCGGGCGGTCAGCCTGGCTACACCTTC	CASSPTSGGQPGYTF
NA	NA	TRBV6-6	TRBJ2-5	TGTGCCAGCATCCGACGGGAGCAAGAGACCCAGTACTTC	CASIRREQETQYF